What follows are 9 T cell receptor beta chains derived from one specimen sequenced in a study of cytomegalovirus exposure and HLA in healthy donors. The study ran its PCR with 60 Vbeta and 13 Jbeta primers. Generated by immunoSEQ multiplex PCR, the TCRdb table keeps only in-frame clones and is missing some. The sample records 130,000 to 150,000 clones, roughly 78% being singletons. Sequencing input: PBMCs. The receptors stem from a man aged 30-40 years in good health and CMV-seronegative.

This rearrangement joins TRBV11-1 to TRBJ2-7; 7 nucleotides match TRBD2. Germline-derived CDR1 and CDR2 are SGHAT and FQDESV (reference sequence). Losses at the gene ends were 3 bases for V and 7 bases for J; bases not matched to a gene: 9. The CDR3 length is 14 residues. The CDR3 loop reads CASSLWEGIGEQYF. The CDR3 coding sequence is TGTGCCAGCAGCTTGTGGGAGGGTATCGGAGAGCAGTACTTC.

DNA of the CDR3: TGTGCCAGTAGTATACATAACAGGGACTATGGCTACACCTTC. Residues: CASSIHNRDYGYTF. The gene calls are TRBV19 and TRBJ1-2; tentatively, D is TRBD1 (6 bases). The CDR3 runs to 14 residues. V lost 2 bases and J lost 3, with 10 bases in between. Germline V gene sequence: CDR1 LNHDA, CDR2 SQIVND (reference sequence).

V and J are TRBV7-9 and TRBJ1-1, with D possibly matching TRBD1 (6 bases). The germline V gene has CDR1 SEHNR and CDR2 FQNEAQ (reference sequence). The CDR3 has 19 amino acids. V was pared by 5 bases and J by 7 bases, with 32 bases between. CDR3 nucleotide sequence: TGTGCCAGCAGCCCCAAAGGACAGATTTTTGTGTATTGGGAGGGTGAAGCTTTCTTT. Translated: CASSPKGQIFVYWEGEAFF.

This chain connects TRBV5-1 to TRBJ2-3; TRBD2 agrees at 9 bases. Germline CDR1 and CDR2: SGHRS and YFSETQ. The trim removed 4 bases at V and 8 bases at J, leaving 14 bases unmatched. There are 16 residues in the CDR3. CDR3 bases: TGCGCCAGCAGCATCAGGACTAGCGAACCACAAGTTACGCAGTATTTT. It encodes CASSIRTSEPQVTQYF.

The V call is TRBV28, the J call TRBJ2-7; 8 bases line up with TRBD2. The ends lost 7 bases at V and 0 bases at J; junction bases unmatched: 11. This CDR3 has 16 residues. CDR1 is MDHEN, CDR2 SYDVKM, per germline. CDR3 amino acids: CASKTGGAAYSYEQYF. CDR3 sequence (DNA): TGTGCCAGCAAGACGGGAGGGGCAGCCTACTCCTACGAGCAGTACTTC.

V usage is TRBV6-1 and J usage is TRBJ1-5; D might be TRBD1 (6 bases). Germline values: CDR1 MNHNS, CDR2 SASEGT. The V gene lost 5 bases and the J gene lost 3 bases, with 11 bases spanning the gap. This CDR3 is built from 14 residues. Here the CDR3 DNA reads TGTGCCAGCAGTTTCGGGGGGCCCAATCAGCCCCAGCATTTT. Protein sequence: CASSFGGPNQPQHF.

The CDR3 spells CATTAYTEAFF. The DNA of the CDR3 is TGTGCCACCACTGCTTACACTGAAGCTTTCTTT. The chain recombines TRBV6-6 with TRBJ1-1; D uncertain. The CDR3 totals 11 residues. Looked up from germline, CDR1 is MNHNY and CDR2 is SVGAGI (reference sequence). V was clipped by 10 bases and J by 3 bases, with 9 bases between them.

The chain recombines TRBV5-4 with TRBJ1-6; D remains ambiguous. The germline V and J ends were trimmed by 6 bases and 7 bases, with 14 bases remaining between them. CDR1 SGHNT and CDR2 YYREEE come from the germline V gene (reference sequence). This CDR3 contains 14 residues. The CDR3 DNA follows: TGTGCCAGCACCTCCTCGGCGACAAATTCACCCCTCCACTTT. Protein product: CASTSSATNSPLHF. The whole variable domain, filled in from reference TRBV5-4 and TRBJ1-6, reads ETGVTQSPTHLIKTRGQQVTLRCSSQSGHNTVSWYQQALGQGPQFIFQYYREEENGRGNFPPRFSGLQFPNYSSELNVNALELDDSALYLCASTSSATNSPLHFGNGTRLTVT.

The V call is TRBV25-1, the J call TRBJ1-2, with 9 bases that match TRBD1. V dropped 7 bases and J dropped 2; count of bases not matched to a gene: 2. The CDR3 sequence is 13 residues long. CDR1 is MGHDK and CDR2 is SYGVNS in the germline V gene. The CDR3 DNA follows: TGTGCCAGCACCGGACAGGGGAACTATGGCTACACCTTC. It is translated as CASTGQGNYGYTF.